The T cell receptor beta chain under discussion was sequenced for a study of T cells in Graves' hyperthyroidism and ophthalmopathy. Worth noting for this clonotype: What it binds is unknown.

Whole-study results and caveats: Ophthalmopathy was told apart from stable hyperthyroidism by a 13 V-J model.

TCR beta CDR3 sequences were amplified from RNA transcripts. An initial round of RT-PCR targeting the TCR CDR3 relied on the HTBI primer set. TCRdb used MiXCR to reprocess the multiplex PCR reads, holding one entry per CDR3 protein. The sample holds about 710,000 distinct CDR3 sequences, about a sixth seen once. The CDR3 loop spans 19 amino acids. Germline CDR1 and CDR2: MGHRA and YSYEKL. V was shortened by 4 bases and J by 0 bases, with 22 bases between the two germline ends. This chain connects TRBV4-1 to TRBJ1-3, with a weak D call TRBD1 (5 bases). The clonotype comes from a man between 18 and 29 years old with Graves' hyperthyroidism. Specimen: blood. The CDR3 spells CASSPGGGERMSSGNTIYF. The CDR3 DNA follows: TGCGCCAGCAGCCCCGGTGGGGGGGAGCGGATGAGCTCTGGAAACACCATATATTTT.